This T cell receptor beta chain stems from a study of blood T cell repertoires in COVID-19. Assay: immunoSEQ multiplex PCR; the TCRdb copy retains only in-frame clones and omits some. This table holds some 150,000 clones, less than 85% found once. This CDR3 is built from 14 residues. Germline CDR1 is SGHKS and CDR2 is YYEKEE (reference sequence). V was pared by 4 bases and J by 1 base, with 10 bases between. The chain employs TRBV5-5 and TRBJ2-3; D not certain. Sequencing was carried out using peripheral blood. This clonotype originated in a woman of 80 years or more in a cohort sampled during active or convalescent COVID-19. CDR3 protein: CASSPPPGTDTQYF. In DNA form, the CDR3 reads TGTGCCAGCAGCCCCCCCCCGGGCACAGATACGCAGTATTTT.